Only one count was recorded for the clone carrying this T cell receptor (beta chain). What it binds is unknown. The sample is drawn from a study of beta chain features in type 1 diabetes. Study-level background: There were around 100,000,000 sorted cells examined across all samples.

Trimming left V 1 base short and J 7 bases short, with 10 bases between. The CDR3 contains 13 residues. The germline gives CDR1 GTSNPN, CDR2 SVGIG (reference sequence). Expressed TCRB transcripts got sequenced, as all isolated RNA was reverse transcribed. Sequencing was performed with immunoSEQ multiplex PCR; in TCRdb, only in-frame clones are kept and a portion is missing. The sample includes about 650,000 clones, about an eighth seen only once; the top ten take 0.095% to 0.15%. Study-wide points: PCR may have favored shorter templates equally in patients and controls. Shorter TCRB CDR3s, moderately but significantly so, were found in Type 1 diabetes patients in all four CD4+ subsets. Whether HLA type influences TCRB rearrangement remained unresolved here.

The specimen was naive CD4+ T cells from blood. V gene TRBV30 combines with J gene TRBJ1-4; D gene uncertain. The TCR comes from a man aged 25-45 years with type 1 diabetes. The CDR3 DNA reads TGTGCCTGGAGTGAGGGAGGAGTTGAAAAACTGTTTTTT. Its protein product is CAWSEGGVEKLFF.